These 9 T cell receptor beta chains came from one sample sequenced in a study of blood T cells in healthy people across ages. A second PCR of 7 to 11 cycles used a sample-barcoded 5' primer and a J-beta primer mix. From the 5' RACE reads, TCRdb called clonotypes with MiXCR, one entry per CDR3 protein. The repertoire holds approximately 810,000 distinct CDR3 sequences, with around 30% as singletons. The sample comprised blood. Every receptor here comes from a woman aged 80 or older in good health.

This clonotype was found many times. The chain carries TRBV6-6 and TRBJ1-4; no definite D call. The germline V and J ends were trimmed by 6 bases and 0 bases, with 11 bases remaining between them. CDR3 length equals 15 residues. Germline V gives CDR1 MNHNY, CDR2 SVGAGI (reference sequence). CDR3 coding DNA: TGTGCCAGCAGGTCCCCAACTACAACTAATGAAAAACTGTTTTTT. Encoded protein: CASRSPTTTNEKLFF.

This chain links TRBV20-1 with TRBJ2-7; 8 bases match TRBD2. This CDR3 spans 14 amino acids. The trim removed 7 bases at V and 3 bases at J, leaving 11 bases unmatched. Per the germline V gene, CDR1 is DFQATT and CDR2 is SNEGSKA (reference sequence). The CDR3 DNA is TGCAGTGGAGGAAAGCGGGAGAGGGGCTACGAGCAGTACTTC. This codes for CSGGKRERGYEQYF.

CDR3 bases: TGTGCCAGCAGTGAAGCGAGGCAGGGTTATGGCTACACCTTC. Translating gives CASSEARQGYGYTF. The chain uses TRBV2 and TRBJ1-2; perhaps TRBD1 as D (5 bases). Per germline, CDR1 SNHLY and CDR2 FYNNEI. The CDR3 has 14 residues. V shed 0 bases and J shed 5 bases, with 10 bases lying between them.

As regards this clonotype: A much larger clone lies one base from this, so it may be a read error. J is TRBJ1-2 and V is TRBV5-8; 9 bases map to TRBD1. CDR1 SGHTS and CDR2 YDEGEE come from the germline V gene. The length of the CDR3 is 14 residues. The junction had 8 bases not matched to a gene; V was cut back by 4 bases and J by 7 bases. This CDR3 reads CASSLPDRGLGYTF. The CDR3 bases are TGTGCCAGCAGCCTCCCGGACAGGGGCCTTGGCTACACCTTC. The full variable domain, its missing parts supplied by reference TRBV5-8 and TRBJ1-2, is EAGVTQSPTHLIKTRGQQATLRCSPISGHTSVYWYQQALGLGLQFLLWYDEGEERNRGNFPPRFSGRQFPNYSSELNVNALELEDSALYLCASSLPDRGLGYTFGSGTRLTVV.

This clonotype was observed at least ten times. The CDR3 reads CSARPGQAYEQYF. CDR3 nucleotide sequence: TGCAGTGCCCGACCGGGACAGGCCTACGAGCAGTACTTC. This chain links TRBV20-1 with TRBJ2-7, with 8 positions matching TRBD1. Germline V gives CDR1 DFQATT, CDR2 SNEGSKA (reference sequence). The CDR3 extends over 13 amino acids. With 6 bases clipped from V and 2 bases from J, the junction kept 6 bases outside the gene matches.

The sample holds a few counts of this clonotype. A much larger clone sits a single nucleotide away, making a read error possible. CDR3 sequence reads: CASTLAGASADTQYF. In nucleotides, the CDR3 is TGTGCCAGCACGCTAGCGGGGGCGAGCGCAGATACGCAGTATTTT. The V and J genes are TRBV12-3 or TRBV12-4 and TRBJ2-3; 10 nucleotides match TRBD2. V shed 7 bases and J 4 bases; nucleotides not matched to a gene: 8. CDR3 length: 15 amino acids.

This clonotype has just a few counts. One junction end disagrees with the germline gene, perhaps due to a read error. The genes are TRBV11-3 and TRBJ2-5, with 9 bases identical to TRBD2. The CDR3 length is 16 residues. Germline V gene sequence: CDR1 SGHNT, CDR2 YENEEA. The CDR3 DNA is TGTGGCAGCAGCTTAAGGGCTAGCGGGGCCCAAGAGACCCAGTACTTC. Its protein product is CGSSLRASGAQETQYF.

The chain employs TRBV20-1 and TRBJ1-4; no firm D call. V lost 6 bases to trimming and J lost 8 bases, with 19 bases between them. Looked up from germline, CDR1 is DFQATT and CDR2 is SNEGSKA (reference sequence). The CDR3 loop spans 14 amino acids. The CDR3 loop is CSALSSLAGEKLFF. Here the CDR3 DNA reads TGCAGTGCCTTATCATCCCTCGCAGGAGAAAAACTGTTTTTT.

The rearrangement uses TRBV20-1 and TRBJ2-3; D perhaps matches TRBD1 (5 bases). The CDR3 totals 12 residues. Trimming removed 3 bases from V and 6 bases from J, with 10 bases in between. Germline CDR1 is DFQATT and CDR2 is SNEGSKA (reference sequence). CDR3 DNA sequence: TGCAGTGCTAGGAAGACAGCGGATACGCAGTATTTT. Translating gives CSARKTADTQYF.